Sequencing of this T cell receptor (beta chain) was carried out in a study of T cells in Graves' hyperthyroidism and ophthalmopathy. This clonotype was found many times. The antigen is not known. Findings and limits, study-wide: Most expanded thyroid clonotypes above 0.001 recurred in blood.

Germline V lookup: CDR1 LGHDT, CDR2 YNNKEL (reference sequence). CDR3 length: 16 amino acids. V shed 1 base and J 6 bases; nucleotides not matched to a gene: 3. RNA transcripts yielded amplified TCR beta CDR3 regions. The HTBI primer set served for first-round RT-PCR of the TCR CDR3. TCRdb reanalysed the multiplex PCR reads using MiXCR and keeps one entry per CDR3 protein. The sample has under 400,000 distinct CDR3 sequences, roughly 13% seen once; the top ten hold roughly 9.2%. The sequencing input was blood. This TCR was recovered from a woman between 18 and 29 years old with Graves' hyperthyroidism. The genes are TRBV3-1 and TRBJ2-3, with 14 bases aligning to TRBD2. The CDR3 sequence is CASSQVRTSGRDTQYF. CDR3 DNA: TGTGCCAGCAGCCAAGTTAGGACTAGCGGGAGGGATACGCAGTATTTT.